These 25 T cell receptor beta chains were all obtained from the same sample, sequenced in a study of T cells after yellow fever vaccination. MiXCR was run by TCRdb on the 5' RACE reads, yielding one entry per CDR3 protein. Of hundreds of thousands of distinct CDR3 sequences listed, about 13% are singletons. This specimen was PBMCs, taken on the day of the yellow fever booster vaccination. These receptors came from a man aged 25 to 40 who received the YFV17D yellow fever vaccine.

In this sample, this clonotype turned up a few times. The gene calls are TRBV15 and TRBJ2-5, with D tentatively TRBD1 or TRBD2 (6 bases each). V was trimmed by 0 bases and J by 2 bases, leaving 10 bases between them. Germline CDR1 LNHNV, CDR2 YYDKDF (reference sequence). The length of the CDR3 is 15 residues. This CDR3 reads CATSRDTGTQETQYF. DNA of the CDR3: TGTGCCACCAGCAGAGATACAGGGACTCAAGAGACCCAGTACTTC.

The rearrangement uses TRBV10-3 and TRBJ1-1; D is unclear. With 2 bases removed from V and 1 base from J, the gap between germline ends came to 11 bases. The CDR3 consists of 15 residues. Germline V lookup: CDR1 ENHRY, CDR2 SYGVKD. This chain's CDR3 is CAISEAYRRNTEAFF. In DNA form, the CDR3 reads TGTGCCATCAGTGAGGCGTACAGAAGGAACACTGAAGCTTTCTTT.

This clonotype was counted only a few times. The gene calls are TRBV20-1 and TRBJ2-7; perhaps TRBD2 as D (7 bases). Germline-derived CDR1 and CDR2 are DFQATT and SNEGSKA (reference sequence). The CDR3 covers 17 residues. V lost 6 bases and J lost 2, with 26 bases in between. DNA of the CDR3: TGCAGTGCAAGGGGGGGTTTTACAGCAGTACAAACCTACGAGCAGTACTTC. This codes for CSARGGFTAVQTYEQYF.

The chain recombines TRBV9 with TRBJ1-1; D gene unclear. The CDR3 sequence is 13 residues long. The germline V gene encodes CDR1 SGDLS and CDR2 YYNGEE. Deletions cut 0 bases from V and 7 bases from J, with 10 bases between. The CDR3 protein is CASSVGAGVEAFF. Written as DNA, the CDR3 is TGTGCCAGCAGCGTAGGCGCCGGGGTTGAAGCTTTCTTT.

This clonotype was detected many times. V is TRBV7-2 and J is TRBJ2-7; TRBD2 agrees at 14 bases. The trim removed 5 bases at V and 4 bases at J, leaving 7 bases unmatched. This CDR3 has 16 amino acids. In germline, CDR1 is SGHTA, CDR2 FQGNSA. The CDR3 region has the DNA TGTGCCAGCAGCCCTGGGGGACTAGCGGGAGTATACGAGCAGTACTTC. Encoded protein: CASSPGGLAGVYEQYF.

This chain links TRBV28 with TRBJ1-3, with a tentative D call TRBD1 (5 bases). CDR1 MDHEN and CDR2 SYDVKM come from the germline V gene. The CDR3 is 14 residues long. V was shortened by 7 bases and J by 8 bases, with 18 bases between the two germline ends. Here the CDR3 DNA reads TGTGCCAGCATCTCGGGTCAGGGTTATGACACCATATATTTT. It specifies CASISGQGYDTIYF.

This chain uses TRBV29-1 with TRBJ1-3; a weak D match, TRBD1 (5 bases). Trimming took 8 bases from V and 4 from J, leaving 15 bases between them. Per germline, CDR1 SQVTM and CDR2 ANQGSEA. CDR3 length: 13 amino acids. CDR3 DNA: TGCAGCATATGGGGCGCCCCAGGAAACACCATATATTTT. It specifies CSIWGAPGNTIYF.

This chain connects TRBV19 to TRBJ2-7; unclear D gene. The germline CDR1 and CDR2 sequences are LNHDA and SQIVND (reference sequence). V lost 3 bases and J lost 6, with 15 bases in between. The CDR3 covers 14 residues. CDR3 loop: CASSIRATLGEQYF. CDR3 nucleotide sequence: TGTGCCAGTAGTATCCGGGCCACCTTGGGCGAGCAGTACTTC.

This CDR3 reads CATLAGLSTDTQYF. The CDR3 nucleotides read TGTGCCACCCTAGCGGGACTTAGCACAGATACGCAGTATTTT. The chain combines TRBV10-3 with TRBJ2-3, with TRBD2 matching over 9 bases. The CDR3 is 14 amino acids. Germline loops: CDR1 ENHRY, CDR2 SYGVKD. After removal of 10 bases from V and 0 bases from J, the junction contained 5 bases not matched to a gene.

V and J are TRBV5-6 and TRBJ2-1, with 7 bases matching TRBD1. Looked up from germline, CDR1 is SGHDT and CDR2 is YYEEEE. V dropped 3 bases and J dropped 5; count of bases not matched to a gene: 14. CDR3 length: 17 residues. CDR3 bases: TGTGCCAGCAGCTGGGACCTACTGACAGGGACAAACAATGAGCAGTTCTTC. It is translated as CASSWDLLTGTNNEQFF.

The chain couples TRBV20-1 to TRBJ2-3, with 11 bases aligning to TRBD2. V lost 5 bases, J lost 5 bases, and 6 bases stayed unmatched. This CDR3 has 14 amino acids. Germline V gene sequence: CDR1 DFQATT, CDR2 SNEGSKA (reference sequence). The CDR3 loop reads CSAVAGGPVDTQYF. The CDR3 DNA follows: TGCAGTGCTGTAGCGGGAGGGCCTGTAGATACGCAGTATTTT.

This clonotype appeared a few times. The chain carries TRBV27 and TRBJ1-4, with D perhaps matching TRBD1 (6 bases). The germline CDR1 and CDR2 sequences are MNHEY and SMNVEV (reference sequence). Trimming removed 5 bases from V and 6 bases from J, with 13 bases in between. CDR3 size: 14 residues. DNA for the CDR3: TGTGCCAGCAGTATACAGGGAGGAGATGAAAAACTGTTTTTT. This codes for CASSIQGGDEKLFF.

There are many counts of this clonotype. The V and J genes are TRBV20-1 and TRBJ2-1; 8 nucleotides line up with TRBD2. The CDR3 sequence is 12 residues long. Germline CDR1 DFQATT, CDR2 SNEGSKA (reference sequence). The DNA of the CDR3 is TGCAACATGGGACTAGGTTACAATGAGCAGTTCTTC. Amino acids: CNMGLGYNEQFF.

The CDR3 nucleotides read TGCAGTGGCGGGGACTCACCCCTCCACTTT. Translated, it gives CSGGDSPLHF. The gene calls are TRBV20-1 and TRBJ1-6; TRBD1 might be the D (5 bases). V lost 7 bases, J lost 10 bases, and 8 bases lay in between. This CDR3 spans 10 amino acids. Per germline, CDR1 DFQATT and CDR2 SNEGSKA (reference sequence).

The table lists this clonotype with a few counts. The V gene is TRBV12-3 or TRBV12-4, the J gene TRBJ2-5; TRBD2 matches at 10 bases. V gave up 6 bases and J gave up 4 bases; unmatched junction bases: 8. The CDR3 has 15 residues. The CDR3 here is CASRALAGVPETQYF. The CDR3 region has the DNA TGTGCCAGCAGAGCCCTAGCGGGAGTCCCAGAGACCCAGTACTTC.

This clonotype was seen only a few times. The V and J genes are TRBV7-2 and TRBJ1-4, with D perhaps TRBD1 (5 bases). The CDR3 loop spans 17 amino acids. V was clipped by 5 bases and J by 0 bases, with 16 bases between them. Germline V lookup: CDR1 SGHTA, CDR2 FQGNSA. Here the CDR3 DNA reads TGTGCCAGCAGCGCACCGACAGTGACCGCAACTAATGAAAAACTGTTTTTT. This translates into CASSAPTVTATNEKLFF.

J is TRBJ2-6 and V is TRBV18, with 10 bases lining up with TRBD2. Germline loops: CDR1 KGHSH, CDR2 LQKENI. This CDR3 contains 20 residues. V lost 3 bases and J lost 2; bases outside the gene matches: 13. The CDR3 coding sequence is TGTGCCAGCTCACCCTCCCCTGTAGCGGGAGGAACCGCTGGGGCCAACGTCCTGACTTTC. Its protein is CASSPSPVAGGTAGANVLTF.

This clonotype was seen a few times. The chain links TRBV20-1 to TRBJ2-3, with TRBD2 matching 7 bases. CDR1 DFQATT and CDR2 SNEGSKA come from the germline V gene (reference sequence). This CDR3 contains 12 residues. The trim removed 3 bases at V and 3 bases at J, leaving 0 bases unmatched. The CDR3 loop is CSASGRTDTQYF. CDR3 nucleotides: TGCAGTGCTAGCGGGAGGACAGATACGCAGTATTTT.

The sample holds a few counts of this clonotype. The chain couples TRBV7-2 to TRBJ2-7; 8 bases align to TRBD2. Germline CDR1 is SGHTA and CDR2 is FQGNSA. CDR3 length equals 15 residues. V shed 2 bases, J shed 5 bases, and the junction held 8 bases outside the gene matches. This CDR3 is CASSLMGTRIDEQYF. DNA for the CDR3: TGTGCCAGCAGCTTAATGGGGACTAGAATAGACGAGCAGTACTTC.

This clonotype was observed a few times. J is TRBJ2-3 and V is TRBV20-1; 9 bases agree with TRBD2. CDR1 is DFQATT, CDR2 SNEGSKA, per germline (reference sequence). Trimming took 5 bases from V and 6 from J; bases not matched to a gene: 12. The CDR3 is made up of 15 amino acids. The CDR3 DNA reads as TGCAGTGCTCAGGAGACTAGCGGAGTTTTTGATACGCAGTATTTT. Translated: CSAQETSGVFDTQYF.

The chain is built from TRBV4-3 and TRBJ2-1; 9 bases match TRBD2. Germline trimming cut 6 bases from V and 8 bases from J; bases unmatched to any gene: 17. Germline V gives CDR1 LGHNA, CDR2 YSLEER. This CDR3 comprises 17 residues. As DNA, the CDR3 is TGCGCCAGCAGTCCCCGTGGGAGTAGCGGGAGTGTGGATGAGCAGTTCTTC. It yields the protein CASSPRGSSGSVDEQFF.

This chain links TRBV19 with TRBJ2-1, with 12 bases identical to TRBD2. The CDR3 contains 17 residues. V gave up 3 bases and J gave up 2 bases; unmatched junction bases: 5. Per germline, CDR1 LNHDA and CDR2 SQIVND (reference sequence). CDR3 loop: CASSISLAGGTYNEQFF. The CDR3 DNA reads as TGTGCCAGTAGTATTAGCCTAGCGGGAGGGACCTACAATGAGCAGTTCTTC.

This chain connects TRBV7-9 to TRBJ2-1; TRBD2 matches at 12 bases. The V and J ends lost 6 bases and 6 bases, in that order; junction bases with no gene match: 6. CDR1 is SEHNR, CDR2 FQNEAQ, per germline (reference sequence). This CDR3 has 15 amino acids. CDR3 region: CASSHTSGRTNEQFF. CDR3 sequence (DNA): TGTGCCAGCAGTCACACTAGCGGGAGGACCAATGAGCAGTTCTTC.

The DNA for the CDR3 is TGTGCCAGCAGATCCGACAGGCAAAAACTGTTTTTT. This encodes CASRSDRQKLFF. The gene calls are TRBV12-3 or TRBV12-4 and TRBJ1-4; maybe TRBD1 (6 bases). V lost 6 bases to trimming and J lost 9 bases, with 11 bases between them. The CDR3 is 12 amino acids.

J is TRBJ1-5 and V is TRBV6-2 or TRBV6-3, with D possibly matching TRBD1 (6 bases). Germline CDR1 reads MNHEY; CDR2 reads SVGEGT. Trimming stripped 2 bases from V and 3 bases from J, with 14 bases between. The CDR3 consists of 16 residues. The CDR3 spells CASSYGGRNANQPQHF. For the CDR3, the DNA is TGTGCCAGCAGTTACGGGGGCAGGAATGCCAATCAGCCCCAGCATTTT.